Reported below is one T cell receptor beta chain. This specimen comes from a study of T cells expressing NK-cell markers. This CDR3 has 15 amino acids. Germline V CDR1 and CDR2: SGHVS, FQNEAQ. The TCR beta cDNA came from 5'RACE template switching with UMIs. TCRdb reprocessed the 5' RACE reads; each CDR3 protein has one entry and no DNA is given. The sample table sets out about 160,000 distinct CDR3 sequences. Sequencing input: blood T cells: a sorted CD56 or NKG2C T cell subset, CD4+ or CD8+ T cells, or bulk PBMC T cells (not recorded which). The J gene is TRBJ2-3, the V gene TRBV7-8; TCRdb returns TRBD2, unconfirmable since there is no DNA. The TCR originated in a woman aged 18 to 69 in good health. CDR3 residues: CASSGNSVAADTQYF. Drawing the rest from reference TRBV7-8 and TRBJ2-3, the complete variable domain is GAGVSQSPRYKVAKRGQDVALRCDPISGHVSLFWYQQALGQGPEFLTYFQNEAQLDKSGLPSDRFFAERPEGSVSTLKIQRTQQEDSAVYLCASSGNSVAADTQYFGPGTRLTVL.